Given below is one TCR beta chain in context. The data were produced by immunoSEQ multiplex PCR, yet TCRdb's version contains in-frame clones alone and is incomplete. The table includes some 45,000 clones, 75% to 85% detected once. This specimen belongs to a study of PD-L1 blockade in urothelial cancer. Germline V gene lookup returns CDR1 WSHSY and CDR2 SAAADI. This CDR3 comprises 16 residues. With 2 bases clipped from V and 5 bases from J, the junction kept 9 bases outside the gene matches. Stated time point: pretreatment peripheral blood. The starting material was PBMCs, obtained around atezolizumab (anti-PD-L1) treatment. The clonotype was recovered from a man between 60 and 75 years old with urothelial cancer. V gene TRBV10-2 combines with J gene TRBJ2-5, with TRBD2 identical over 9 bases. CDR3 nucleotide sequence: TGCGCCAGCAGTGAGAGGGTAGCGGGGGCGCGGGAGACCCAGTACTTC. Translation: CASSERVAGARETQYF.